Listed below are T cell receptor beta chains from one sample, sequenced in a study of glioma-infiltrating T cells. MiXCR, run by TCRdb on the multiplex PCR reads, gives a single entry per CDR3 protein. The repertoire consists of tens of thousands of distinct CDR3 sequences, with 23% occurring once and the leading ten covering around 7%. The source material was glioma tissue, nonneoplastic brain tissue, or PBMCs (not recorded which). The receptor source for this set is a human donor with low-grade glioma or glioblastoma, undergoing nonglioma brain surgery, or in good health (not recorded which). The CDR3 runs from the conserved cysteine through the conserved F or W.

CSVEGQGNIQYF | TRBJ2-4 | TRBV29-1
CASSHSLTGELLF | TRBJ2-2 | TRBV4-2
CASNIDRDQETQYF | TRBJ2-5 | TRBV2
CASSLNGNQPQHF | TRBJ1-5 | TRBV12-3/TRBV12-4
CSASGYPNSNQPQHF | TRBJ1-5 | TRBV20-1
CASSGDYLDGSDTQYF | TRBJ2-3 | TRBV10-1
CASSLDPGSNQPQHF | TRBJ1-5 | TRBV6-1
CASTERDRGGETQYF | TRBJ2-5 | TRBV27
CASRDDREWGYGYTF | TRBJ1-2 | TRBV12-3/TRBV12-4
CSARQSYGYTF | TRBJ1-2 | TRBV20-1
CASSQDGRDNTEAFF | TRBJ1-1 | TRBV4-1
CASSPPRERGVNEQFF | TRBJ2-1 | TRBV3-1
CAISGASGGAYEQYF | TRBJ2-7 | TRBV10-3
CASSRAGAQETQYF | TRBJ2-5 | TRBV7-2
CASSHRDYGEQFF | TRBJ2-1 | TRBV3-1
CASSQSTGAPYEQYF | TRBJ2-7 | TRBV7-2
CASSPATGDEQFF | TRBJ2-1 | TRBV5-1